This T cell receptor beta chain was documented in a study of T-cell memory formation after mild COVID-19. Study conclusions and caveats: Largely, contracting CD4+ clones fell within CM and EM, and contracting CD8+ clones within EMRA. That cross-reactive memory joined was suggested by some responding clones appearing in pre-infection memory. Later expanders leaned CD4+, whereas day 15 to 85 contracting clones were balanced CD4/CD8.

Trimming took off 5 bases at V and 0 bases at J, with 17 bases between the two ends. Germline V CDR1 and CDR2: MNHEY, SMNVEV (reference sequence). There are 16 residues in the CDR3. This clonotype was picked up a small number of times. What it recognizes is unknown. In TCRdb, the 5' RACE reads were re-called with MiXCR into one record per CDR3 protein. The sample includes 85,000 to 120,000 distinct CDR3 sequences, around an eighth of them seen just once. The V and J genes are TRBV27 and TRBJ2-7, with D possibly being TRBD1 (6 bases). Sequenced: PBMCs or a T cell subset sorted from them (not recorded which). The clonotype comes from an adult woman who had mild COVID-19 (a few samples of this study predate the infection). Cell type and time point are not known. Here the CDR3 DNA reads TGTGCCAGCAGTCCCTCGGGCGGACAGTTCTCCTACGAGCAGTACTTC. It specifies CASSPSGGQFSYEQYF.